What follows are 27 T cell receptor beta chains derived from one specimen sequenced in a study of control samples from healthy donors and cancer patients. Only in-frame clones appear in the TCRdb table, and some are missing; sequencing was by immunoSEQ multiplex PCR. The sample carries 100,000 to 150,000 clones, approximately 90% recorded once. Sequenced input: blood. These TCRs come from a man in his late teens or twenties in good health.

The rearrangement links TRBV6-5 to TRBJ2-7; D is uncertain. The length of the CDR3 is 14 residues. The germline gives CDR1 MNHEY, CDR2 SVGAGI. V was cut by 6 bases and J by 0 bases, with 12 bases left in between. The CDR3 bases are TGTGCCAGCAGGGACGTAAGGAGCTCCTACGAGCAGTACTTC. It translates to CASRDVRSSYEQYF.

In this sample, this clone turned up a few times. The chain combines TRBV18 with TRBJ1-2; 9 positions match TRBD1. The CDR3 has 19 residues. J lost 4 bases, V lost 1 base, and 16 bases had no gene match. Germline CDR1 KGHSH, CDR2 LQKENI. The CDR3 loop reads CASSPRGTWTGALGYGYTF. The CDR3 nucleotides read TGTGCCAGCTCACCACGGGGGACCTGGACAGGGGCCCTGGGCTATGGCTACACCTTC.

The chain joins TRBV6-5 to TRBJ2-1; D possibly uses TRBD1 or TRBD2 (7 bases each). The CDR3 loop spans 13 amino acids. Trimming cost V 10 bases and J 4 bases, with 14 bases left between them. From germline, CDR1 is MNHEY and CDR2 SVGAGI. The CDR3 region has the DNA TGTGCCACAGGGGGGGGGTGGTACAATGAGCAGTTCTTC. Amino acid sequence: CATGGGWYNEQFF.

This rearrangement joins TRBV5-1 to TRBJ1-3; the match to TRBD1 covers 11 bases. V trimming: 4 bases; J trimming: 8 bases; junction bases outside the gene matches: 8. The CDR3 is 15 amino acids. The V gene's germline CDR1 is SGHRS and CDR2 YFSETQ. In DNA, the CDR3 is TGCGCCAGCAGCCCGGAAGGGACAGGGGGACACACCATATATTTT. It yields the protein CASSPEGTGGHTIYF.

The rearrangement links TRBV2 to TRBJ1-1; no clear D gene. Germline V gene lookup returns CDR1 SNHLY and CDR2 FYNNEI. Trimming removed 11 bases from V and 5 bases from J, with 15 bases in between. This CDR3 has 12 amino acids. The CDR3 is CAVPDGVTEAFF. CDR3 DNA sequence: TGTGCCGTCCCGGACGGGGTTACTGAAGCTTTCTTT.

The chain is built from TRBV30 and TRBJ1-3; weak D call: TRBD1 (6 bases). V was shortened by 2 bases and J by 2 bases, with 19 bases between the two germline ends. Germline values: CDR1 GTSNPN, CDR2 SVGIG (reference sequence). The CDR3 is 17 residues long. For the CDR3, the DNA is TGTGCCTGGAGTAAAGGAACAGGGTTACCGGCTGGAAACACCATATATTTT. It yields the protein CAWSKGTGLPAGNTIYF.

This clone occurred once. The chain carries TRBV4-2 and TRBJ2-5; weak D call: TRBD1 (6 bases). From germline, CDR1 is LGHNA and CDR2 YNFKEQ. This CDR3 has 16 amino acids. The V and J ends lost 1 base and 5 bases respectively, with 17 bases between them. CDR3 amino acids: CASSQVSGGAKETQYF. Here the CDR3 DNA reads TGTGCCAGCAGCCAAGTGTCTGGGGGCGCCAAGGAGACCCAGTACTTC.

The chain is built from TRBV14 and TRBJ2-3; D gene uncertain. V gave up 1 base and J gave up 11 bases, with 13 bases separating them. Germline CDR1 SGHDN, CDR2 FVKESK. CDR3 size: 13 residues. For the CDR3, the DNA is TGTGCCAGCAGCCAAGGGCCTTTTATAAGGCAGTATTTT. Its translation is CASSQGPFIRQYF.

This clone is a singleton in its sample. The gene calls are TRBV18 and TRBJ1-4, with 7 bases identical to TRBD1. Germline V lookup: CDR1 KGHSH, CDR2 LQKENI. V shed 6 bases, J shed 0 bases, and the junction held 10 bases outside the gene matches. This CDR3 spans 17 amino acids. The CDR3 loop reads CASSPGTALTTNEKLFF. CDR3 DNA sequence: TGTGCCAGCTCGCCCGGGACAGCCCTGACAACTAATGAAAAACTGTTTTTT.

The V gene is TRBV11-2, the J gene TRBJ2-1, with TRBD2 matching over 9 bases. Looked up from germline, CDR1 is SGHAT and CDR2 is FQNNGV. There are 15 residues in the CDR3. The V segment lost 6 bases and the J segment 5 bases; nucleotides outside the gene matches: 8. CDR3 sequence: CASSSSGGLHNEQFF. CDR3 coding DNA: TGTGCCAGCAGTTCCAGCGGGGGGCTTCACAATGAGCAGTTCTTC. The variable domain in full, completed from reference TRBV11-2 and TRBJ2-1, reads EAGVAQSPRYKIIEKRQSVAFWCNPISGHATLYWYQQILGQGPKLLIQFQNNGVVDDSQLPKDRFSAERLKGVDSTLKIQPAKLEDSAVYLCASSSSGGLHNEQFFGPGTRLTVL.

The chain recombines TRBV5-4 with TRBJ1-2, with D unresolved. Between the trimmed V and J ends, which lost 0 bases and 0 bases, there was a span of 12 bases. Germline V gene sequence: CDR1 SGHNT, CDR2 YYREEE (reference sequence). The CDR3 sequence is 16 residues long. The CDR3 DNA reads TGTGCCAGCAGCTTGGGGCGGGCTACTACTAACTATGGCTACACCTTC. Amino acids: CASSLGRATTNYGYTF.

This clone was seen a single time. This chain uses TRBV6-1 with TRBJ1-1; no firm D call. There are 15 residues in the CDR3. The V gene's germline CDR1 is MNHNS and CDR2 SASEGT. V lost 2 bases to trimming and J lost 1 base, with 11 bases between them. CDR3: CASSEILAQNTEAFF. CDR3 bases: TGTGCCAGCAGTGAAATCCTAGCGCAGAACACTGAAGCTTTCTTT.

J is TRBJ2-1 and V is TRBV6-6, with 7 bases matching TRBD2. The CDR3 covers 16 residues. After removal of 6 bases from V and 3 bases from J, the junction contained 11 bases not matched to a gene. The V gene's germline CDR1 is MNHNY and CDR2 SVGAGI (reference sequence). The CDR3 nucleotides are TGTGCCAGCAGCCCTTCCGGGGGGACTATCTACAATGAGCAGTTCTTC. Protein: CASSPSGGTIYNEQFF.

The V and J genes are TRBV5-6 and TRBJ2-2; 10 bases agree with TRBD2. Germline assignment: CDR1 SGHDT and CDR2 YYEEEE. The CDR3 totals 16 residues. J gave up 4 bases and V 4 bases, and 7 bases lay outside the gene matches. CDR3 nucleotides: TGTGCCAGCAGCCATAGCGGGGGGCGGAGCACCGGGGAGCTGTTTTTT. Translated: CASSHSGGRSTGELFF.

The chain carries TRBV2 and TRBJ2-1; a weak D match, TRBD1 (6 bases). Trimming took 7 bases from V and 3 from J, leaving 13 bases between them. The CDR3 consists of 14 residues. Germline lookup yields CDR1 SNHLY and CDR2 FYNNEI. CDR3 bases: TGTGCCAGCAAGGGGGATCAGGGCTACAATGAGCAGTTCTTC. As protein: CASKGDQGYNEQFF.

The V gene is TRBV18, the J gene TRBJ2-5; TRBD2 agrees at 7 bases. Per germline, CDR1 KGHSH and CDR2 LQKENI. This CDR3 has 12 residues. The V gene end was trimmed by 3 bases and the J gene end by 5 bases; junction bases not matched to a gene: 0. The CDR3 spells CASSPGGETQYF. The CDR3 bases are TGTGCCAGCTCACCGGGGGGGGAGACCCAGTACTTC.

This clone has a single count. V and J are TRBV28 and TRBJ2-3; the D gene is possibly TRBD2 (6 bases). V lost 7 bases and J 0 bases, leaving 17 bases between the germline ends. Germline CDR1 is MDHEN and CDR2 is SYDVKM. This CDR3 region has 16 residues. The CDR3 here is CASTHSRAGSTDTQYF. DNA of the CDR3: TGTGCCAGCACCCATTCGCGGGCGGGGAGCACAGATACGCAGTATTTT.

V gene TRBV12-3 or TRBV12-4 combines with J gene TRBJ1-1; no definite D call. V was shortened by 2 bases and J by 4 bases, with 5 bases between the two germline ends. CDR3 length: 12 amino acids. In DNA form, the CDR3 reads TGTGCCAGCAGTTTATGGGTCACTGAAGCTTTCTTT. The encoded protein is CASSLWVTEAFF.

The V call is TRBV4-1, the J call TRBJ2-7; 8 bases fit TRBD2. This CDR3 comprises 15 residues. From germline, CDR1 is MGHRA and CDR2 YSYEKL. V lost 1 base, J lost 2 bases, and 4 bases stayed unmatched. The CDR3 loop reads CASSQASGGTYEQYF. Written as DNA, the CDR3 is TGCGCCAGCAGCCAAGCCAGCGGGGGAACCTACGAGCAGTACTTC.

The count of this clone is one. CDR3 DNA sequence: TGTGCCAGCAGTGAATCTCGGGCCGGGGAGCTGTTTTTT. It translates to CASSESRAGELFF. The chain combines TRBV6-1 with TRBJ2-2; D is ambiguous. The CDR3 spans 13 residues. V was trimmed by 2 bases and J by 6 bases, leaving 7 bases between them. Per the germline V gene, CDR1 is MNHNS and CDR2 is SASEGT.

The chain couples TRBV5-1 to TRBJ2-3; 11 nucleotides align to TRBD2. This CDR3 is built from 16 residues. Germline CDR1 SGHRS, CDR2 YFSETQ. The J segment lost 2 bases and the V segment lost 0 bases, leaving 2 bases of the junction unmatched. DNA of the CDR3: TGCGCCAGCAGCTTGGGACTAGCGGGGTACACAGATACGCAGTATTTT. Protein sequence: CASSLGLAGYTDTQYF.

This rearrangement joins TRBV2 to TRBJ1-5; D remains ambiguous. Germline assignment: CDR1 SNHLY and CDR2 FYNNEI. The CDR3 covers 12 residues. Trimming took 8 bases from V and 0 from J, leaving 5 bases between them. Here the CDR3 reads CASRVSNQPQHF. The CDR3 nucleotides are TGTGCCAGCCGGGTTAGCAATCAGCCCCAGCATTTT.

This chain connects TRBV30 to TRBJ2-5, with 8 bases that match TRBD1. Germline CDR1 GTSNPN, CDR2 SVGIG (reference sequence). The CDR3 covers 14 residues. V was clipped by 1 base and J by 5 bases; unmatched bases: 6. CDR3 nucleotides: TGTGCCTGGAGTGGCCAGGACAGGGATGAGACCCAGTACTTC. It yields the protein CAWSGQDRDETQYF. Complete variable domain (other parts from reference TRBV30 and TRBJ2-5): SQTIHQWPATLVQPVGSPLSLECTVEGTSNPNLYWYRQAAGRGLQLLFYSVGIGQISSEVPQNLSASRPQDRQFILSSKKLLLSDSGFYLCAWSGQDRDETQYFGPGTRLLVL.

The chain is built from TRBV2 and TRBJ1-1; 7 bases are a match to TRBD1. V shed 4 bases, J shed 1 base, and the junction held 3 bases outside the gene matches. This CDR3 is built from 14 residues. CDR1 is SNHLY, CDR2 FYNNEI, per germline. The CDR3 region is CASSVDRRNTEAFF. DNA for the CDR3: TGTGCCAGCAGTGTGGACAGGAGGAACACTGAAGCTTTCTTT.

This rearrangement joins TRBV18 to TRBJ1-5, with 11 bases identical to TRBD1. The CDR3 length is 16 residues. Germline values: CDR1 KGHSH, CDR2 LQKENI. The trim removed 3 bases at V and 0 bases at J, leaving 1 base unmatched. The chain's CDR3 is CASSPGQGDSNQPQHF. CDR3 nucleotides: TGTGCCAGCTCACCGGGACAGGGGGATAGCAATCAGCCCCAGCATTTT.

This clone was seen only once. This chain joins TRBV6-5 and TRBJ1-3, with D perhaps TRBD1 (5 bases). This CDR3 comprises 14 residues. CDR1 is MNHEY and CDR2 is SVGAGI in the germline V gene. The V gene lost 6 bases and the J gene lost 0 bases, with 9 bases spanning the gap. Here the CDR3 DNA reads TGTGCCAGCAGAGGGACCGTCTCTGGAAACACCATATATTTT. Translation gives CASRGTVSGNTIYF.

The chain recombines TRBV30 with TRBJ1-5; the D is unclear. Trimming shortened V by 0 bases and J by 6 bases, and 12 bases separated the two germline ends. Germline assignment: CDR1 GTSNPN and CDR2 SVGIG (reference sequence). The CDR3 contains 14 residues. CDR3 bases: TGTGCCTGGAGTGTAAAACTAGTCAGTCAGCCCCAGCATTTT. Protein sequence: CAWSVKLVSQPQHF.